The 4 T cell receptor beta chains given below trace back to one sample, sequenced in a study of blood T cell repertoires in COVID-19 (dated by TCRdb to 2019 to 2021). To prepare the library, the immunoSEQ multiplex PCR assay was applied. Entries here come from immuneACCESS through TCRdb and include only in-frame sequences with V and J called. Some clones fail to appear in such tables; in the studies checked, an unresolved V gene covers under half of the shortfall, and the cause of the remainder is unknown. Counted in this sample were some 110,000 clones; about nine tenths of them appeared once. More than 6% of the sample rests with the top ten. Sequences were obtained from peripheral blood. These receptors were obtained from a human donor in a cohort sampled during active COVID-19.

The V and J genes are TRBV12-5 and TRBJ1-4, with D tentatively TRBD1 (6 bases). The CDR3 has 15 amino acids. CDR1 is LGHNT and CDR2 is FRNRAP in the germline V gene. The germline V and J ends were trimmed by 4 bases and 7 bases, with 16 bases remaining between them. The CDR3 DNA sequence: TGTGCTAGTGGTTCCCAGGGGATAGGAGGTGAAAAACTGTTTTTT. Protein product: CASGSQGIGGEKLFF.

The chain carries TRBV7-9 and TRBJ2-1, with TRBD2 identical over 11 bases. This CDR3 is 18 amino acids long. Trimming removed 5 bases from V and 3 bases from J; junction bases left unmatched: 12. CDR1 is SEHNR, CDR2 FQNEAQ, per germline (reference sequence). The chain's CDR3 is CASSKGLAEGIVYNEQFF. Written as DNA, the CDR3 is TGTGCCAGCAGCAAGGGACTAGCGGAGGGGATTGTCTACAATGAGCAGTTCTTC.

The chain links TRBV28 to TRBJ2-7; 7 bases are a match to TRBD1. The CDR3 has 13 amino acids. The V gene's germline CDR1 is MDHEN and CDR2 SYDVKM. V was clipped by 6 bases and J by 1 base; unmatched bases: 3. The CDR3 protein is CASSGTDSYEQYF. CDR3 nucleotides: TGTGCCAGCAGCGGGACAGATTCCTACGAGCAGTACTTC.

The J gene is TRBJ1-2, the V gene TRBV6-4; TRBD1 might be the D (6 bases). The V end lost 1 base, the J end lost 2 bases, and 11 bases lay between the germline ends. Germline V gene data show CDR1 as MRHNA and CDR2 as SNTAGT. This CDR3 has 15 amino acids. CDR3 residues: CASSDLGAKNYGYTF. DNA of the CDR3: TGTGCCAGCAGTGACTTGGGGGCGAAGAACTATGGCTACACCTTC.